The 32 T cell receptor beta chains listed next were all sequenced from one sample in a study of early T cells in non-severe SARS-CoV-2 infection. TCRdb itself ran the 5' RACE reads through MiXCR, one entry per CDR3 protein. The sample contains around 82,000 distinct CDR3 sequences, roughly 12% of which appear only once. Sequenced sample: whole blood. Every receptor here comes from an adult who was a healthcare worker with PCR-confirmed SARS-CoV-2 infection or an uninfected control (not recorded which).

The chain couples TRBV12-3 or TRBV12-4 to TRBJ1-4, with 7 bases identical to TRBD1. The CDR3 runs to 17 residues. With 6 bases clipped from V and 3 bases from J, the junction kept 13 bases outside the gene matches. The CDR3 DNA is TGTGCCAGCAGCCCCGACAGGGACTATGGGGCTAATGAAAAACTGTTTTTT. Translation gives CASSPDRDYGANEKLFF.

Comment on this clonotype: This could be a read error, since a much larger clone is one nucleotide away. The V call is TRBV29-1, the J call TRBJ2-7; D unresolved. The length of the CDR3 is 12 residues. Germline CDR1 is SQVTM and CDR2 is ANQGSEA. Trimming removed 5 bases at V and 3 bases at J, with 11 bases between. CDR3: CSVRSDRYEQYF. The CDR3 region has the DNA TGCAGCGTTAGATCGGACCGCTACGAGCAGTACTTC.

A few counts support this clonotype. The chain employs TRBV11-2 and TRBJ1-4; TRBD1 aligns across 8 bases. The CDR3 covers 15 residues. Germline loops: CDR1 SGHAT, CDR2 FQNNGV. Trimming took 6 bases from V and 7 from J; bases not matched to a gene: 10. DNA of the CDR3: TGTGCCAGCAGTACCAGGGCAGGGGGCAGTGAAAAACTGTTTTTT. It specifies CASSTRAGGSEKLFF.

The V and J genes are TRBV3-1 and TRBJ2-2, with 8 bases fitting TRBD1. Losses at the gene ends were 4 bases for V and 1 base for J; bases not matched to a gene: 11. Germline V gene sequence: CDR1 LGHDT, CDR2 YNNKEL (reference sequence). This CDR3 spans 18 amino acids. The CDR3, as DNA: TGTGCCAGCAGCCGCCCACAGGGGGGCTTGCTGAACACCGGGGAGCTGTTTTTT. As protein: CASSRPQGGLLNTGELFF.

V and J are TRBV24-1 and TRBJ2-5, with D hard to call. Trimming shortened V by 4 bases and J by 4 bases, and 9 bases separated the two germline ends. This CDR3 contains 13 residues. Germline V gene lookup returns CDR1 KGHDR and CDR2 SFDVKD. Written as DNA, the CDR3 is TGTGCCACCAGTGACGCCTTTACAGAGACCCAGTACTTC. Translation: CATSDAFTETQYF.

This chain uses TRBV4-2 with TRBJ1-2; D gene uncertain. The CDR3 length is 14 residues. The V and J ends lost 0 bases and 6 bases respectively, with 11 bases between them. CDR1 and CDR2 (germline): LGHNA, YNFKEQ. CDR3: CASSQDGPGNGYTF. For the CDR3, the DNA is TGTGCCAGCAGCCAAGATGGGCCAGGTAATGGCTACACCTTC.

This clonotype has more than one count but fewer than ten. The V and J genes are TRBV5-1 and TRBJ2-1; D unresolved. V was shortened by 1 base and J by 7 bases, with 9 bases between the two germline ends. Germline lookup yields CDR1 SGHRS and CDR2 YFSETQ. CDR3 length: 13 amino acids. This CDR3 reads CASSLWLENEQFF. The DNA for the CDR3 is TGCGCCAGCAGCTTGTGGTTGGAAAATGAGCAGTTCTTC.

This clonotype was seen only a few times. This chain links TRBV4-3 with TRBJ1-3; D is possibly TRBD1 (6 bases). Trimming took 3 bases from V and 1 from J, leaving 10 bases between them. Per germline, CDR1 LGHNA and CDR2 YSLEER. This CDR3 is built from 15 residues. The CDR3: CASSQETGSGNTIYF. CDR3 DNA sequence: TGCGCCAGCAGCCAGGAGACAGGTTCTGGAAACACCATATATTTT.

This clonotype has a count of ten or more. The rearrangement uses TRBV7-9 and TRBJ1-6, with D unclear. The germline V gene has CDR1 SEHNR and CDR2 FQNEAQ (reference sequence). Trimming took 5 bases from V and 0 from J, leaving 11 bases between them. This CDR3 has 16 residues. The CDR3 DNA follows: TGTGCCAGCAGCCGGGGTTCAAGCTCCTATAATTCACCCCTCCACTTT. As protein: CASSRGSSSYNSPLHF. Full variable domain (missing parts from reference TRBV7-9 and TRBJ1-6): DTGVSQNPRHKITKRGQNVTFRCDPISEHNRLYWYRQTLGQGPEFLTYFQNEAQLEKSRLLSDRFSAERPKGSFSTLEIQRTEQGDSAMYLCASSRGSSSYNSPLHFGNGTRLTVT.

The chain recombines TRBV6-5 with TRBJ2-7; TRBD1 agrees at 8 bases. The length of the CDR3 is 14 residues. J gave up 6 bases and V 5 bases, and 9 bases lay outside the gene matches. Germline V gene data show CDR1 as MNHEY and CDR2 as SVGAGI. The CDR3 bases are TGTGCCAGCAGTGCAGGGGGCAGGGATGGCGAGCAGTACTTC. Protein sequence: CASSAGGRDGEQYF.

This clonotype has at least ten counts. The chain's CDR3 is CASSSRQGRGNEQFF. CDR3 DNA: TGTGCCAGCAGCTCCCGACAGGGTAGGGGCAATGAGCAGTTCTTC. The rearrangement links TRBV11-2 to TRBJ2-1; 7 bases match TRBD1. The CDR3 is 15 amino acids. CDR1 is SGHAT and CDR2 is FQNNGV in the germline V gene. Germline trimming cut 4 bases from V and 6 bases from J; bases unmatched to any gene: 9.

Ten or more counts support this clonotype. This chain uses TRBV30 with TRBJ1-5; possible D gene TRBD1, 5 bases. This CDR3 is built from 15 residues. From germline, CDR1 is GTSNPN and CDR2 SVGIG (reference sequence). V lost 2 bases and J 6 bases, leaving 17 bases between the germline ends. CDR3 in DNA: TGTGCCTGGAGTTCACCGCAGGGAGATAGTCAGCCCCAGCATTTT. Encoded protein: CAWSSPQGDSQPQHF. The variable domain in full, completed from reference TRBV30 and TRBJ1-5, reads SQTIHQWPATLVQPVGSPLSLECTVEGTSNPNLYWYRQAAGRGLQLLFYSVGIGQISSEVPQNLSASRPQDRQFILSSKKLLLSDSGFYLCAWSSPQGDSQPQHFGDGTRLSIL.

This clonotype was detected a few times. The DNA of the CDR3 is TGTGCCAGCAGTGAGGGACAGGTCCACCCGGCCGAGCAGTACTTC. This sequence encodes CASSEGQVHPAEQYF. The chain recombines TRBV2 with TRBJ2-7, with 8 positions matching TRBD1. The CDR3 sequence is 15 residues long. Per the germline V gene, CDR1 is SNHLY and CDR2 is FYNNEI. With V trimmed by 3 bases and J by 6 bases, 10 bases remained unmatched.

Turning to this clonotype: This may arise from a read error, as a much more abundant clone is one base away. CDR3 nucleotides: TGTGCCAACAGTCGACAGTATGGCTACACCTTC. It specifies CANSRQYGYTF. The chain couples TRBV2 to TRBJ1-2; D possibly corresponds to TRBD1 (5 bases). Germline CDR1 and CDR2: SNHLY and FYNNEI. The CDR3 is made up of 11 amino acids. The variable domain in full, completed from reference TRBV2 and TRBJ1-2, reads EPEVTQTPSHQVTQMGQEVILRCVPISNHLYFYWYRQILGQKVEFLVSFYNNEISEKSEIFDDQFSVERPDGSNFTLKIRSTKLEDSAMYFCANSRQYGYTFGSGTRLTVV.

This clonotype was observed at least ten times. J is TRBJ1-1 and V is TRBV5-1, with TRBD1 matching over 8 bases. The CDR3 has 15 amino acids. J was trimmed by 0 bases and V by 3 bases; bases with no gene match: 4. Germline-derived CDR1 and CDR2 are SGHRS and YFSETQ. The DNA for the CDR3 is TGCGCCAGCAGCTGGGGACAGGACATGAACACTGAAGCTTTCTTT. Its translation is CASSWGQDMNTEAFF.

This clonotype was seen repeatedly, ten times or more. This rearrangement joins TRBV27 to TRBJ1-2; 7 bases fit TRBD1. The ends lost 5 bases at V and 4 bases at J; junction bases unmatched: 7. The CDR3 has 14 residues. Germline-derived CDR1 and CDR2 are MNHEY and SMNVEV (reference sequence). The CDR3 protein is CASSPQGRSYGYTF. The CDR3 nucleotides are TGTGCCAGCAGTCCACAGGGGCGTAGCTATGGCTACACCTTC.

This clonotype was picked up a small number of times. This rearrangement joins TRBV6-4 to TRBJ2-3; D is ambiguous. The CDR3 is made up of 15 amino acids. Per the germline V gene, CDR1 is MRHNA and CDR2 is SNTAGT. Trimming removed 2 bases at V and 5 bases at J, with 14 bases between. The CDR3 here is CASSDGFMGEDTQYF. The CDR3 nucleotides read TGTGCCAGCAGTGACGGGTTTATGGGCGAAGATACGCAGTATTTT.

This clonotype has ten or more counts. This chain joins TRBV18 and TRBJ1-2, with D tentatively TRBD1 (5 bases). The CDR3 has 15 amino acids. V lost 2 bases and J 6 bases, leaving 16 bases between the germline ends. In germline, CDR1 is KGHSH, CDR2 LQKENI. CDR3 amino acids: CASSPGAGIEDGYTF. The DNA for the CDR3 is TGTGCCAGCTCACCAGGGGCCGGGATTGAGGATGGCTACACCTTC.

This clonotype showed up just a few times. V usage is TRBV20-1 and J usage is TRBJ1-4; D gene ambiguous. The CDR3 extends over 18 amino acids. Germline V gene sequence: CDR1 DFQATT, CDR2 SNEGSKA (reference sequence). Trimming shortened V by 1 base and J by 4 bases, and 22 bases separated the two germline ends. CDR3 in amino acids: CSARANPRDGDFNEKLFF. CDR3 DNA: TGCAGTGCTAGAGCAAACCCCCGAGACGGAGACTTTAATGAAAAACTGTTTTTT.

The J gene is TRBJ2-2, the V gene TRBV7-2; D is perhaps TRBD1 or TRBD2 (5 bases each). CDR1 and CDR2 from the germline V gene are SGHTA and FQGNSA. The CDR3 runs 16 residues. V was shortened by 0 bases and J by 0 bases, with 8 bases between the two germline ends. The CDR3 DNA reads TGTGCCAGCAGCTTAGCGGGGGTCGCGAACACCGGGGAGCTGTTTTTT. Amino acid sequence: CASSLAGVANTGELFF.

This chain connects TRBV5-4 to TRBJ1-2, with 7 positions matching TRBD1. CDR3 length equals 15 residues. The V gene end was trimmed by 3 bases and the J gene end by 1 base; junction bases not matched to a gene: 6. CDR1 is SGHNT, CDR2 YYREEE, per germline (reference sequence). The CDR3 region has the DNA TGTGCCAGCAGCTCCCGGGGACAGCATAACTATGGCTACACCTTC. It codes for CASSSRGQHNYGYTF.

This clonotype was picked up a small number of times. The gene calls are TRBV29-1 and TRBJ1-2; D is perhaps TRBD1 (5 bases). Trimming left V 4 bases short and J 4 bases short, with 10 bases between. Germline-derived CDR1 and CDR2 are SQVTM and ANQGSEA. CDR3 length: 12 residues. CDR3 in amino acids: CSVVGPSYGYTF. CDR3 in DNA: TGCAGCGTTGTGGGGCCTTCCTATGGCTACACCTTC.

This clonotype was recorded many times. J is TRBJ1-6 and V is TRBV4-3, with 11 nucleotides matching TRBD1. V dropped 4 bases and J dropped 13; count of bases not matched to a gene: 6. Germline CDR1 is LGHNA and CDR2 is YSLEER. CDR3 size: 14 residues. CDR3 coding DNA: TGCGCCAGCAGCCCAGGGACAGGGGGTACTCCCCTCCACTTT. It is translated as CASSPGTGGTPLHF.

This clonotype was detected only a few times. The chain combines TRBV7-9 with TRBJ1-2; D unclear. The CDR3 extends over 14 amino acids. The germline V gene encodes CDR1 SEHNR and CDR2 FQNEAQ (reference sequence). Trimming removed 7 bases at V and 0 bases at J, with 12 bases between. This chain's CDR3 is CASTPPNTNYGYTF. The CDR3 coding sequence is TGTGCCAGCACCCCCCCAAATACTAACTATGGCTACACCTTC.

This clonotype was detected many times. The chain has TRBV18 and TRBJ1-2, with 10 bases fitting TRBD1. This CDR3 comprises 16 residues. CDR1 and CDR2 (germline): KGHSH, LQKENI. Losses at the gene ends were 3 bases for V and 0 bases for J; bases not matched to a gene: 4. The CDR3 DNA sequence: TGTGCCAGCTCACCCCCCGGGACAGGGGCTAACTATGGCTACACCTTC. Residues: CASSPPGTGANYGYTF.

The V call is TRBV7-2, the J call TRBJ2-7, with 7 bases matching TRBD1. This CDR3 spans 14 amino acids. V gave up 3 bases and J gave up 1 base; unmatched junction bases: 3. Germline lookup yields CDR1 SGHTA and CDR2 FQGNSA. Here the CDR3 DNA reads TGTGCCAGCAGCTTGGACAGGACATCCTACGAGCAGTACTTC. This codes for CASSLDRTSYEQYF.

This clonotype showed up many times. The chain links TRBV12-3 or TRBV12-4 to TRBJ1-5; 7 bases map to TRBD1. V gave up 3 bases and J gave up 2 bases; unmatched junction bases: 10. CDR3 length equals 17 residues. For the CDR3, the DNA is TGTGCCAGCAGTTTGGTCCCTACAGGGGTAGGCAATCAGCCCCAGCATTTT. Translated: CASSLVPTGVGNQPQHF.

This clonotype was detected many times. The gene calls are TRBV11-1 and TRBJ1-1; no clear D gene. This CDR3 spans 13 amino acids. V was pared by 0 bases and J by 6 bases, with 8 bases between. Germline CDR1 SGHAT, CDR2 FQDESV (reference sequence). CDR3 residues: CASSLAGEAEAFF. Here the CDR3 DNA reads TGTGCCAGCAGCTTAGCTGGGGAAGCTGAAGCTTTCTTT.

V usage is TRBV9 and J usage is TRBJ1-2, with D possibly being TRBD1 (5 bases). The V gene lost 3 bases and the J gene lost 0 bases, with 18 bases spanning the gap. Germline CDR1 reads SGDLS; CDR2 reads YYNGEE. This CDR3 spans 17 amino acids. In DNA, the CDR3 is TGTGCCAGCAGCGCAGAAGGGACGGACCCCGCTAACTATGGCTACACCTTC. This gives the protein CASSAEGTDPANYGYTF.

The chain combines TRBV7-3 with TRBJ2-2; D gene ambiguous. Germline V gives CDR1 SGHTA, CDR2 FQGTGA. V was shortened by 4 bases and J by 5 bases, with 8 bases between the two germline ends. There are 13 residues in the CDR3. The CDR3 reads CASSYDGTGELFF. The CDR3 DNA sequence: TGTGCCAGCAGCTATGACGGAACCGGGGAGCTGTTTTTT.

The chain links TRBV12-3 or TRBV12-4 to TRBJ2-6; 8 nucleotides line up with TRBD2. The CDR3 has 15 residues. V dropped 8 bases and J dropped 1; count of bases not matched to a gene: 4. CDR3 amino acids: CASLSGSSGANVLTF. CDR3 bases: TGTGCCAGCCTAAGCGGGAGTTCTGGGGCCAACGTCCTGACTTTC.

This clonotype was seen only a few times. The chain joins TRBV27 to TRBJ2-5; TRBD1 matches 9 bases. Trimming took 6 bases from V and 5 from J; bases not matched to a gene: 4. The CDR3 has 13 residues. The germline CDR1 and CDR2 sequences are MNHEY and SMNVEV (reference sequence). CDR3 nucleotide sequence: TGTGCCAGCAGCTTTACAGGGGGCGAGACCCAGTACTTC. Residues: CASSFTGGETQYF.